Sequencing of this T cell receptor beta chain was carried out in a study of OX40 agonist ivuxolimab in advanced cancers. Study-wide context: Among those treated, three patients had partial responses, one with hepatocellular carcinoma and two with cutaneous melanoma. General study findings and limits: In the expanded peripheral T cells, antigen specificity was never determined. At doses 0.1 to 3.0 mg/kg, CD4+ and CD8+ clones expanded.

Produced via immunoSEQ multiplex PCR; TCRdb's table is partial and in-frame only. The data show roughly 92,000 clones, around nine tenths seen once. Of note for this clone: Antigen unknown.

Trimming shortened V by 7 bases and J by 1 base, and 13 bases separated the two germline ends. CDR1 is LNHDA, CDR2 SQIVND, per germline (reference sequence). This CDR3 is built from 14 residues. The rearrangement joins TRBV19 to TRBJ2-5; weak D call: TRBD1 (6 bases). The source of this sequence is an adult with an advanced solid tumor such as melanoma, head and neck, liver or kidney cancer. Specimen: CD4+ or CD8+ T cells sorted from blood, collected in a trial of the OX40 agonist ivuxolimab. DNA for the CDR3: TGTGCCAGTATGACCGACAGGAGCCAAGAGACCCAGTACTTC. Its translation: CASMTDRSQETQYF.